This entry concerns a single T cell receptor (beta chain). This entry belongs to a study of yellow fever vaccine responses in identical twins. TCRdb processed the RT-PCR reads anew with MiXCR; each CDR3 protein has one entry. The sample carries roughly 7,200 distinct CDR3 sequences, 65% to 85% recorded once. V dropped 3 bases and J dropped 2; count of bases not matched to a gene: 13. In germline, CDR1 is DFQATT, CDR2 SNEGSKA (reference sequence). This CDR3 spans 17 amino acids. Sequenced material: T cells from blood (PBMCs), unsorted or a sorted subset (not recorded which), taken before or after yellow fever vaccination (not recorded which). This receptor was identified in a woman aged 18-29 years who received the yellow fever vaccine. V gene TRBV20-1 combines with J gene TRBJ2-3, with 8 bases that match TRBD2. CDR3 in amino acids: CSASEGLAGSYTDTQYF. The CDR3 DNA follows: TGCAGTGCTAGCGAGGGTCTAGCGGGTTCCTACACAGATACGCAGTATTTT.